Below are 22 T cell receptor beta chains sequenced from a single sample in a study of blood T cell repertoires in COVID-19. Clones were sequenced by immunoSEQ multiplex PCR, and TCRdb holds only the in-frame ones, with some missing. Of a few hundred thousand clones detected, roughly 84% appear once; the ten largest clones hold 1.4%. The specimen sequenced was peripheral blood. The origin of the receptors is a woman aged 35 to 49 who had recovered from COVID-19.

This CDR3 is CASSLAARSGNTIYF. The CDR3 DNA reads TGTGCCAGCAGCTTAGCGGCCAGGTCTGGAAACACCATATATTTT. V is TRBV11-2 and J is TRBJ1-3, with D unresolved. V was cut by 1 base and J by 1 base, with 8 bases left in between. The CDR3 sequence is 15 residues long. Germline values: CDR1 SGHAT, CDR2 FQNNGV.

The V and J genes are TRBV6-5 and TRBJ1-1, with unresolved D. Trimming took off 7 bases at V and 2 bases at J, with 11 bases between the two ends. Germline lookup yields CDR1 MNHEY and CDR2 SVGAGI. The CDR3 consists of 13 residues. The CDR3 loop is CASTRGTNTEAFF. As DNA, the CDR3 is TGTGCCAGCACGCGGGGTACTAACACTGAAGCTTTCTTT.

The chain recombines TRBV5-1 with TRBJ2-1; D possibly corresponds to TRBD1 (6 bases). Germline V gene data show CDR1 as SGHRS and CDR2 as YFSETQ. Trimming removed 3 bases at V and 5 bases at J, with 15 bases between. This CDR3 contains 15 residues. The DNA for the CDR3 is TGCGCCAGCAGCTGGACAGCCGTTTTAAACAATGAGCAGTTCTTC. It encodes CASSWTAVLNNEQFF.

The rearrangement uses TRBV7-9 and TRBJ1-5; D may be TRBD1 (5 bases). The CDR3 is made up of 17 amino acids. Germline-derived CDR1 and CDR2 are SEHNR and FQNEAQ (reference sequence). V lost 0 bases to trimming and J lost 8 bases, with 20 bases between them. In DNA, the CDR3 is TGTGCCAGCAGCTTAGCGTTAGGCAGGGCCGCTTCGGAGCCCCAGCATTTT. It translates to CASSLALGRAASEPQHF.

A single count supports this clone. For the CDR3, the DNA is TGCAGCGTTCCGGTAGCGGGGGGGAGGGATACGCAGTATTTT. It translates to CSVPVAGGRDTQYF. V is TRBV29-1 and J is TRBJ2-3; TRBD2 aligns across 11 bases. The CDR3 runs to 14 residues. V lost 5 bases to trimming and J lost 6 bases; unmatched junction nucleotides: 7. Germline CDR1 and CDR2: SQVTM and ANQGSEA.

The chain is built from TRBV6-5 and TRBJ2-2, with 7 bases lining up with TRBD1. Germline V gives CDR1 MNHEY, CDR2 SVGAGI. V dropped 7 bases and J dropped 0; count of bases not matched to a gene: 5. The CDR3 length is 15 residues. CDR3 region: CASTTGTANTGELFF. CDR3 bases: TGTGCCAGCACAACCGGGACAGCGAACACCGGGGAGCTGTTTTTT.

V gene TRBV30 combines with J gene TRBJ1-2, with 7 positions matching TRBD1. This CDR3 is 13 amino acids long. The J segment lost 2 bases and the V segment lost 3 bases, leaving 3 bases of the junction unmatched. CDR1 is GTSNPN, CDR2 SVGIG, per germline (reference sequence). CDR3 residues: CAWSTGENYGYTF. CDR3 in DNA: TGTGCCTGGAGCACAGGGGAGAACTATGGCTACACCTTC.

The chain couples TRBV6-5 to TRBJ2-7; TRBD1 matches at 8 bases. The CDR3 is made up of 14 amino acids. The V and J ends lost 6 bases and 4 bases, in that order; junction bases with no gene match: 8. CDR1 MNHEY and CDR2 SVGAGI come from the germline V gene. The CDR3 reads CASRLGQDRYEQYF. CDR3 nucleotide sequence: TGTGCCAGCAGATTGGGACAGGACCGATACGAGCAGTACTTC.

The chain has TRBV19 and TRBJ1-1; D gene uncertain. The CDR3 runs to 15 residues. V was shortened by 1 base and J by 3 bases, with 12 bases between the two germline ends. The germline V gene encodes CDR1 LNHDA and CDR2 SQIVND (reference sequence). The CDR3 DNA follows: TGTGCCAGTAGTATAGGTGCGGGCGGGGACACTGAAGCTTTCTTT. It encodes CASSIGAGGDTEAFF.

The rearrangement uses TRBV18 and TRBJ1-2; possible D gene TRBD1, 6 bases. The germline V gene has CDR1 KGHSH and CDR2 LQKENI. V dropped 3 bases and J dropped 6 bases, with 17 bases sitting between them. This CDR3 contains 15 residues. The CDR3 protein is CASSPFGQGHHGYTF. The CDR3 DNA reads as TGTGCCAGCTCACCTTTTGGGCAGGGACACCATGGCTACACCTTC.

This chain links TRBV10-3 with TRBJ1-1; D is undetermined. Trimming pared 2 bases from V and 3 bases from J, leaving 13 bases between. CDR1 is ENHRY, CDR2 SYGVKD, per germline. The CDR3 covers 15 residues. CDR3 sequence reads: CAISEIWGGDTEAFF. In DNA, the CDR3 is TGTGCCATCAGTGAGATTTGGGGAGGAGACACTGAAGCTTTCTTT.

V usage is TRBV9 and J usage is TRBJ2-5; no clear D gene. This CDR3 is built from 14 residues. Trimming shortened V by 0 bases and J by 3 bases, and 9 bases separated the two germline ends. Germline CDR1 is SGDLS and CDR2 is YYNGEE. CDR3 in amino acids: CASSVGQNEETQYF. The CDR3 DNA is TGTGCCAGCAGCGTAGGGCAGAATGAAGAGACCCAGTACTTC. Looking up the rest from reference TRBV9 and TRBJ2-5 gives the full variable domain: DSGVTQTPKHLITATGQRVTLRCSPRSGDLSVYWYQQSLDQGLQFLIQYYNGEERAKGNILERFSAQQFPDLHSELNLSSLELGDSALYFCASSVGQNEETQYFGPGTRLLVL.

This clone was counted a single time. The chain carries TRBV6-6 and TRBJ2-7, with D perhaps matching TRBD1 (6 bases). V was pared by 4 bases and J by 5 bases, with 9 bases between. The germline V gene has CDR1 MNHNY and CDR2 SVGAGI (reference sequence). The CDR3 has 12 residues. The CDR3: CASSFEGDEQYF. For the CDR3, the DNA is TGTGCCAGCAGTTTCGAGGGGGACGAGCAGTACTTC.

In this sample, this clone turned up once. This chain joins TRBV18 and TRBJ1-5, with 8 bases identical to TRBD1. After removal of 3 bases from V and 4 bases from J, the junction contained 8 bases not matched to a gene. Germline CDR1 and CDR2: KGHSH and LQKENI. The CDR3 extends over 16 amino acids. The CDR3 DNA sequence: TGTGCCAGCTCACCGACGACAGGGGAGGGAAATCAGCCCCAGCATTTT. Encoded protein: CASSPTTGEGNQPQHF.

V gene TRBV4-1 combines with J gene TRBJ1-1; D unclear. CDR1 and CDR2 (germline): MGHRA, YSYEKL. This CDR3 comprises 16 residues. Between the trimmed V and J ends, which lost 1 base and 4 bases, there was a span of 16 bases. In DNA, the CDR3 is TGCGCCAGCAGCCAAGGTGCATCCCCCGCGGGCACTGAAGCTTTCTTT. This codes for CASSQGASPAGTEAFF.

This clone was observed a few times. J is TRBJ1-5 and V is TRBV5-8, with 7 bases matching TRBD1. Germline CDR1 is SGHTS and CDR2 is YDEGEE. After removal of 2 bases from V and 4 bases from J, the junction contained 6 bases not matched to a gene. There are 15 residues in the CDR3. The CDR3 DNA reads TGTGCCAGCAGCTTTGGACAGGCCGTAAATCAGCCCCAGCATTTT. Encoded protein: CASSFGQAVNQPQHF.

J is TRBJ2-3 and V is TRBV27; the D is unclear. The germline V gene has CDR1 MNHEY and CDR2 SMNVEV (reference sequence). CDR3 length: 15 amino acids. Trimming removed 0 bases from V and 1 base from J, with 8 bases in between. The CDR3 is CASSLSLGGTDTQYF. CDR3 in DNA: TGTGCCAGCAGTTTATCCTTGGGCGGCACAGATACGCAGTATTTT.

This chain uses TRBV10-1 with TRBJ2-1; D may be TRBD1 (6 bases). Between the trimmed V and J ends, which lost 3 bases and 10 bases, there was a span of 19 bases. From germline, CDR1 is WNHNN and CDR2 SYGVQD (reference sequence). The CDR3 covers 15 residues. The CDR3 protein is CASSERQGTINEQFF. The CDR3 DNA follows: TGCGCCAGCAGTGAACGGCAGGGGACAATTAACGAGCAGTTCTTC.

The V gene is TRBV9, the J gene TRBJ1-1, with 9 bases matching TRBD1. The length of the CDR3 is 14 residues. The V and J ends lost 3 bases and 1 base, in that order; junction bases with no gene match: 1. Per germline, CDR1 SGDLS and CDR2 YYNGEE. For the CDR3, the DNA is TGTGCCAGCAGCGAGGGACAGGGGAACACTGAAGCTTTCTTT. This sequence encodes CASSEGQGNTEAFF.

The CDR3 is CASSPTGGKGERGYTF. DNA for the CDR3: TGTGCCAGCTCACCCACGGGAGGAAAGGGAGAACGTGGCTACACCTTC. The V call is TRBV18, the J call TRBJ1-2; D not resolved. The CDR3 spans 16 residues. V lost 3 bases and J 7 bases, leaving 21 bases between the germline ends. The V gene's germline CDR1 is KGHSH and CDR2 LQKENI.

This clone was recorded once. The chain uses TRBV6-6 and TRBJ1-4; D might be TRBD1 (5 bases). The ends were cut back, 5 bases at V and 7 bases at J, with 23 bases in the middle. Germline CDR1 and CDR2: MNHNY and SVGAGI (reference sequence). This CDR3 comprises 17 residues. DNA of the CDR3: TGTGCCAGCAGTCCGTACATTATCAGGGATGGAAGTGAAAAACTGTTTTTT. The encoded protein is CASSPYIIRDGSEKLFF.

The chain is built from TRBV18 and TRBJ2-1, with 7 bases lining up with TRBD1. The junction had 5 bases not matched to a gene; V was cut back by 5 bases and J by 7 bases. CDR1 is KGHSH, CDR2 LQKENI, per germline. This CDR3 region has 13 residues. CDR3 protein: CASSRGQLNEQFF. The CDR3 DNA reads TGTGCCAGCTCAAGGGGACAGCTTAATGAGCAGTTCTTC.